What follows are 29 T cell receptor beta chains derived from one specimen sequenced in a study of CD8 T cells in Susac syndrome. With random hexamers, roughly 0.45 to 1 ug RNA was reverse transcribed. TCRdb re-called the immunoSEQ multiplex PCR reads with MiXCR, one entry per CDR3 protein. The table includes about 200,000 distinct CDR3 sequences, approximately 95% detected once. Sequenced input: CD4+ T cells from PBMCs. Receptors originate from a human donor in good health.

The V and J genes are TRBV12-3 or TRBV12-4 and TRBJ2-2; the D is unclear. The CDR3 contains 13 residues. The ends were cut back, 2 bases at V and 4 bases at J, with 5 bases in the middle. The CDR3 protein is CASSLRATGELFF. For the CDR3, the DNA is TGTGCCAGCAGTTTACGGGCCACCGGGGAGCTGTTTTTT.

The chain couples TRBV3-1 to TRBJ1-6, with TRBD1 as a possible D gene (5 bases). From germline, CDR1 is LGHDT and CDR2 YNNKEL (reference sequence). Trimming removed 1 base from V and 10 bases from J, with 14 bases in between. The CDR3 totals 15 residues. The CDR3 DNA follows: TGTGCCAGCAGCCAAGGGGTCGGGGGGGAGTCACCCCTCCACTTT. This encodes CASSQGVGGESPLHF.

The rearrangement links TRBV5-4 to TRBJ2-2; D is uncertain. CDR3 length: 13 residues. Deletions cut 2 bases from V and 13 bases from J, with 15 bases between. CDR1 is SGHNT, CDR2 YYREEE, per germline (reference sequence). CDR3: CASSLETLVGLFF. CDR3 coding DNA: TGTGCCAGCAGCTTAGAAACCCTCGTGGGGCTGTTTTTT.

This chain joins TRBV12-3 or TRBV12-4 and TRBJ1-1; D is ambiguous. The CDR3 spans 12 residues. Trimming removed 4 bases at V and 8 bases at J, with 11 bases between. The CDR3 sequence: CASSSNLGEAFF. In DNA form, the CDR3 reads TGTGCCAGCAGTTCCAATTTGGGGGAAGCTTTCTTT.

This clonotype showed up just once. This chain uses TRBV6-2 or TRBV6-3 with TRBJ1-4; D unresolved. V gave up 8 bases and J gave up 5 bases, with 9 bases separating them. The germline V gene encodes CDR1 MNHEY and CDR2 SVGEGT. The CDR3 spans 12 residues. The CDR3 loop is CASGLENEKLFF. Here the CDR3 DNA reads TGTGCCAGCGGGCTGGAAAATGAAAAACTGTTTTTT.

This rearrangement joins TRBV30 to TRBJ2-1; tentatively, D is TRBD1 or TRBD2 (5 bases each). Between the trimmed V and J ends, which lost 3 bases and 0 bases, there was a span of 6 bases. Germline CDR1 and CDR2: GTSNPN and SVGIG (reference sequence). The CDR3 totals 13 residues. The CDR3 nucleotides are TGTGCCTGGAGGGGGACCTCCTACAATGAGCAGTTCTTC. Its protein is CAWRGTSYNEQFF.

This chain connects TRBV11-2 to TRBJ2-7, with D possibly TRBD1 on 5 matching bases. This CDR3 spans 14 amino acids. CDR1 is SGHAT, CDR2 FQNNGV, per germline. The V end lost 4 bases, the J end lost 3 bases, and 13 bases lay between the germline ends. This CDR3 reads CASSSGHIRYEQYV. CDR3 in DNA: TGTGCCAGCAGCTCCGGACACATTCGCTACGAGCAGTACGTC.

The V and J genes are TRBV2 and TRBJ1-5; no firm D call. Germline V gene data show CDR1 as SNHLY and CDR2 as FYNNEI. Trimming cost V 6 bases and J 0 bases, with 6 bases left between them. The length of the CDR3 is 13 residues. The CDR3 DNA sequence: TGTGCCAGCAGAGGATATAGCAATCAGCCCCAGCATTTT. As protein: CASRGYSNQPQHF.

The chain has TRBV28 and TRBJ2-4; 7 bases agree with TRBD1. Germline trimming cut 5 bases from V and 8 bases from J; bases unmatched to any gene: 12. CDR3 size: 15 residues. The germline V gene encodes CDR1 MDHEN and CDR2 SYDVKM. CDR3 DNA: TGTGCCAGCAGTCCAACGAGGGGGCAGAGGGACATTCAGTACTTC. Protein product: CASSPTRGQRDIQYF.

This chain links TRBV29-1 with TRBJ2-1; D gene unclear. Trimming took 3 bases from V and 8 from J, leaving 14 bases between them. From germline, CDR1 is SQVTM and CDR2 ANQGSEA. This CDR3 is built from 13 residues. Written as DNA, the CDR3 is TGCAGCGTTGAGGTAGGGCAGGTATATGAGCAGTTCTTC. Protein product: CSVEVGQVYEQFF.

The chain carries TRBV29-1 and TRBJ1-2; tentative D call: TRBD1 (6 bases). The CDR3 has 13 residues. The V gene lost 7 bases and the J gene lost 4 bases, with 16 bases spanning the gap. Germline lookup yields CDR1 SQVTM and CDR2 ANQGSEA. The CDR3 DNA is TGCAGCGCTAAAGGGGGTGGTGGCTATGGCTACACCTTC. It encodes CSAKGGGGYGYTF. The variable domain in full, completed from reference TRBV29-1 and TRBJ1-2, reads SAVISQKPSRDICQRGTSLTIQCQVDSQVTMMFWYRQQPGQSLTLIATANQGSEATYESGFVIDKFPISRPNLTFSTLTVSNMSPEDSSIYLCSAKGGGGYGYTFGSGTRLTVV.

This chain uses TRBV4-3 with TRBJ2-1; a possible D gene is TRBD2 (6 bases). Trimming left V 1 base short and J 0 bases short, with 10 bases between. The CDR3 is 16 amino acids. The germline CDR1 and CDR2 sequences are LGHNA and YSLEER. The CDR3 DNA reads as TGCGCCAGCAGCCAAGTACATAGCGGCTCCTACAATGAGCAGTTCTTC. Protein product: CASSQVHSGSYNEQFF.

The V gene is TRBV9, the J gene TRBJ1-2, with TRBD1 as a possible D gene (5 bases). The germline CDR1 and CDR2 sequences are SGDLS and YYNGEE. V lost 0 bases and J lost 1, with 10 bases in between. The CDR3 covers 15 residues. CDR3 nucleotides: TGTGCCAGCAGCGTAGGGGAGGGGTTTAACTATGGCTACACCTTC. It is translated as CASSVGEGFNYGYTF.

This clonotype has a single count. The V call is TRBV3-1, the J call TRBJ2-1, with D perhaps TRBD2 (6 bases). The CDR3 consists of 15 residues. Trimming took off 4 bases at V and 5 bases at J, with 15 bases between the two ends. Germline-derived CDR1 and CDR2 are LGHDT and YNNKEL (reference sequence). The CDR3 DNA sequence: TGTGCCAGCAGCCGCAACCAGCGGGCGGACAATGAGCAGTTCTTC. It yields the protein CASSRNQRADNEQFF.

The V and J genes are TRBV7-2 and TRBJ2-7, with 13 bases lining up with TRBD2. Germline V CDR1 and CDR2: SGHTA, FQGNSA. V dropped 5 bases and J dropped 2; count of bases not matched to a gene: 3. This CDR3 region has 15 residues. The CDR3 loop reads CASSVTSGRPYEQYV. CDR3 coding DNA: TGTGCCAGCAGCGTGACTAGCGGGAGGCCCTACGAGCAGTACGTC.

The chain uses TRBV29-1 and TRBJ2-5, with D possibly being TRBD1 (6 bases). The CDR3 loop spans 14 amino acids. Germline V lookup: CDR1 SQVTM, CDR2 ANQGSEA. V dropped 4 bases and J dropped 1 base, with 13 bases sitting between them. The CDR3 DNA sequence: TGCAGCGTTGCCCTAACAGGGATCCAAGAGACCCAGTACTTC. Its protein product is CSVALTGIQETQYF.

The rearrangement links TRBV4-3 to TRBJ2-3, with 8 positions matching TRBD1. The trim removed 1 base at V and 4 bases at J, leaving 13 bases unmatched. Germline CDR1 and CDR2: LGHNA and YSLEER. The CDR3 has 18 residues. The CDR3 is CASSQGPGQVLTSDTQYF. In DNA, the CDR3 is TGCGCCAGCAGCCAAGGACCGGGACAGGTCCTCACATCAGATACGCAGTATTTT.

The CDR3 loop reads CASSLTGGGGYTF. DNA of the CDR3: TGTGCCAGCAGTTTGACAGGGGGAGGTGGCTACACCTTC. The gene calls are TRBV28 and TRBJ1-2; 9 bases agree with TRBD1. Germline V gives CDR1 MDHEN, CDR2 SYDVKM. There are 13 residues in the CDR3. V trimming: 3 bases; J trimming: 7 bases; junction bases outside the gene matches: 3.

This rearrangement joins TRBV20-1 to TRBJ1-6; TRBD1 might be the D (5 bases). V lost 0 bases to trimming and J lost 8 bases, with 11 bases between them. CDR1 is DFQATT, CDR2 SNEGSKA, per germline (reference sequence). The CDR3 runs 14 residues. DNA for the CDR3: TGCAGTGCTAGAGAAATTCTGGGGGATTCACCCCTCCACTTT. Translation gives CSAREILGDSPLHF.

This chain joins TRBV20-1 and TRBJ2-7; 14 nucleotides align to TRBD2. Germline assignment: CDR1 DFQATT and CDR2 SNEGSKA (reference sequence). The CDR3 is made up of 14 amino acids. V lost 5 bases to trimming and J lost 0 bases; unmatched junction nucleotides: 0. CDR3 sequence: CSAGTSGSSYEQYV. The CDR3 region has the DNA TGCAGTGCTGGGACTAGCGGGAGCTCCTACGAGCAGTACGTC.

The chain is built from TRBV27 and TRBJ2-1; the match to TRBD2 covers 8 bases. CDR3 size: 16 residues. Germline CDR1 reads MNHEY; CDR2 reads SMNVEV (reference sequence). Unmatched junction bases numbered 14, after V lost 5 bases and J lost 8 bases. CDR3 nucleotide sequence: TGTGCCAGCAGTGCCTTCGGGAGGGTCTTTAGGGATGAGCAGTTCTTC. Amino acids: CASSAFGRVFRDEQFF.

This sequence joins TRBV20-1 and TRBJ2-7; the D is unclear. The CDR3 has 14 amino acids. V was shortened by 1 base and J by 3 bases, with 13 bases between the two germline ends. CDR1 and CDR2 (germline): DFQATT, SNEGSKA (reference sequence). CDR3 sequence: CSARVGWEDYEQYV. DNA of the CDR3: TGCAGTGCTAGAGTCGGGTGGGAAGACTACGAGCAGTACGTC.

The chain employs TRBV10-3 and TRBJ2-5; 11 bases align to TRBD2. The CDR3 is 17 residues long. The germline CDR1 and CDR2 sequences are ENHRY and SYGVKD. V dropped 6 bases and J dropped 5; count of bases not matched to a gene: 14. This chain's CDR3 is CAIRATSGRGRWETQYF. In nucleotides, the CDR3 is TGTGCCATCAGGGCAACTAGCGGGAGAGGAAGGTGGGAGACCCAGTACTTC.

This chain uses TRBV29-1 with TRBJ2-3; D is unclear. Germline lookup yields CDR1 SQVTM and CDR2 ANQGSEA. The CDR3 consists of 11 residues. V was shortened by 0 bases and J by 7 bases, with 5 bases between the two germline ends. CDR3 sequence (DNA): TGCAGCGTTGAAGATCTGAATACGCAGTATTTT. Its protein product is CSVEDLNTQYF.

The CDR3 DNA reads as TGCAGTGCTACCACAGGGAGCTCCTACGAGCAGTACTTC. Translating gives CSATTGSSYEQYF. The chain carries TRBV20-1 and TRBJ2-7; tentatively, D is TRBD1 (6 bases). Germline V gives CDR1 DFQATT, CDR2 SNEGSKA (reference sequence). The CDR3 is made up of 13 amino acids. V gave up 4 bases and J gave up 0 bases, with 10 bases separating them.

The chain links TRBV29-1 to TRBJ1-3; no clear D. The length of the CDR3 is 14 residues. Germline CDR1 is SQVTM and CDR2 is ANQGSEA. Between the trimmed V and J ends, which lost 5 bases and 0 bases, there was a span of 11 bases. CDR3 sequence reads: CSVKTVLSGNTIYF. CDR3 sequence (DNA): TGCAGCGTTAAAACCGTGCTCTCTGGAAACACCATATATTTT.

This chain connects TRBV20-1 to TRBJ2-7; TRBD2 aligns across 10 bases. In germline, CDR1 is DFQATT, CDR2 SNEGSKA (reference sequence). V was pared by 1 base and J by 6 bases, with 15 bases of the junction left unmatched. The CDR3 totals 17 residues. The CDR3 coding sequence is TGCAGTGCTAGAGGAAAGACTAGCGGGCCTACAATTGGCGAGCAGTACGTC. Amino acid sequence: CSARGKTSGPTIGEQYV.

The chain combines TRBV30 with TRBJ2-2; D perhaps matches TRBD1 (6 bases). Germline V gene sequence: CDR1 GTSNPN, CDR2 SVGIG (reference sequence). The CDR3 length is 13 residues. V was shortened by 3 bases and J by 1 base, with 6 bases between the two germline ends. CDR3 amino acids: CAWRGQNTGELFF. The CDR3 DNA reads TGTGCCTGGAGGGGACAGAACACCGGGGAGCTGTTTTTT.

The chain is built from TRBV15 and TRBJ2-5; D tentatively reads TRBD1 or TRBD2 (6 bases each). Germline-derived CDR1 and CDR2 are LNHNV and YYDKDF (reference sequence). The CDR3 loop spans 15 amino acids. V lost 5 bases, J lost 5 bases, and 18 bases lay in between. Here the CDR3 DNA reads TGTGCCACCAGCTCCCGGGGTGGGGGGCCGGAGACCCAGTACTTC. As protein: CATSSRGGGPETQYF.